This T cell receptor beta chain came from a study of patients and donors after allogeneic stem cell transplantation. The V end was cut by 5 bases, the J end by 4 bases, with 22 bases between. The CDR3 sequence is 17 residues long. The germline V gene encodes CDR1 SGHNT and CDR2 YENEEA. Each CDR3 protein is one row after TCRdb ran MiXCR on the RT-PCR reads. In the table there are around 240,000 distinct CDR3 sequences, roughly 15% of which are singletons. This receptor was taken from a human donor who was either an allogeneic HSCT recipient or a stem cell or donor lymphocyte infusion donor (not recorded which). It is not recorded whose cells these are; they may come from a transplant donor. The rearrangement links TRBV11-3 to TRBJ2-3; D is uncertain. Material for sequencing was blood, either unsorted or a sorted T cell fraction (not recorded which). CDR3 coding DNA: TGTGCCAGCAGCCCTGCAGCGCAACCCGGACCGCCAGATACGCAGTATTTT. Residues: CASSPAAQPGPPDTQYF.